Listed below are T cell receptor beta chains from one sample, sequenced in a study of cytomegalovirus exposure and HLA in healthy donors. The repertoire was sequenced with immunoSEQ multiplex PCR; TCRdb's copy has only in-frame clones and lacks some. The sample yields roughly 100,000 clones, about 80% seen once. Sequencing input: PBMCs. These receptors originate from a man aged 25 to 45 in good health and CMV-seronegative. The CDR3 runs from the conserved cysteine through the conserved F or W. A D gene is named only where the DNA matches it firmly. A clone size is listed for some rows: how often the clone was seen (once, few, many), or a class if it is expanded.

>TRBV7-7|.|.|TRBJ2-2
TGTGCCAGCAGCTTAGGCGGGAACACCGGGGAGCTGTTTTTT
CASSLGGNTGELFF
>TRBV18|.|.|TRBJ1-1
TGTGCCAGCTCACCCCCCCGAGGGGGACCGAACACTGAAGCTTTCTTT
CASSPPRGGPNTEAFF
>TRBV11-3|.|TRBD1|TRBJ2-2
TGTGCCAGCAGCTCGGGACAGGGGGGCACCGGGGAGCTGTTTTTT
CASSSGQGGTGELFF
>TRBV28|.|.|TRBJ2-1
TGCTGTACAGGGGGGGGATACAATGAGCAGTTCTTC
CCTGGGYNEQFF
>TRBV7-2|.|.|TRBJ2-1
TGTGCCAGCAGCTCGGGGGGCGGATTCTCCTACAATGAGCAGTTCTTC
CASSSGGGFSYNEQFF
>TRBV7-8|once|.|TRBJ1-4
TGTGCCAGCAGCTTAGGGGGCGGTCAGCTTAATGAAAAACTGTTTTTT
CASSLGGGQLNEKLFF
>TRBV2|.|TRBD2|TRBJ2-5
TGTGCCAGCAGTGACGGACTAGCGACAGCAGCCCAGTACTTC
CASSDGLATAAQYF
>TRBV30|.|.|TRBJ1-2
TGTGCCTGGAGGTGGGCAGGTAACCGCTACACCTTC
CAWRWAGNRYTF
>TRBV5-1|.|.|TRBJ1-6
TGCGCCAGCAGCTCAGAGCAGGGATTAAGCTCCTATAATTCACCCCTCAACTTT
CASSSEQGLSSYNSPLNF
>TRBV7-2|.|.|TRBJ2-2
TGTGCCAGCAGCCCCGGACACCTCCTGAACACCGGGGAGCTGTTTTTT
CASSPGHLLNTGELFF
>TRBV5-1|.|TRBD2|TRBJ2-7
TGCGCCAGCAGCTTTGATAGCGGGAGCTACGAGCAGTACTTC
CASSFDSGSYEQYF
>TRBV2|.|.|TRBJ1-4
TGTGCCAGCAGTGAGTCAGGAAACGAAAAACTGTTTTTT
CASSESGNEKLFF
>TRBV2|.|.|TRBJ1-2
TGTGCCAGCAGTCCCGACCGCTCTGTCTTTCGGGACTATGGCTACACCTTC
CASSPDRSVFRDYGYTF
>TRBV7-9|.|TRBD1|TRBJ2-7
TGTGCCAGCAGCATCGACAGGGATTACTACGAGCAGTACTTC
CASSIDRDYYEQYF
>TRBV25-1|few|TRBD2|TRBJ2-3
TGTGCCAGCAGACGACTAGCGGGGGGGACGGGGGATACGCAGTATTTT
CASRRLAGGTGDTQYF
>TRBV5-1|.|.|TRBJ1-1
TGCGCCAGCGGAAAGGTGACGGCCGGGGCGGGGACTGAAGCTTTCTTT
CASGKVTAGAGTEAFF
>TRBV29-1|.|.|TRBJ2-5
TGCAGCGTTGAAGATCAACTCAACCAAGAGACCCAGTACTTC
CSVEDQLNQETQYF
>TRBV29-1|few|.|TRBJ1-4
TGCAGCGGTCGGGATTACCTAAATGAAAAACTGTTTTTT
CSGRDYLNEKLFF
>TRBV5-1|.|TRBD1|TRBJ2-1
TGCGCCAGCAGCTCGGGACAGGGGGCCTACAATGAGCAGTTCTTC
CASSSGQGAYNEQFF
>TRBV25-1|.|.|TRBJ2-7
TGTGCCAGCAGGTCCGACAACTACGAGCAGTACTTC
CASRSDNYEQYF
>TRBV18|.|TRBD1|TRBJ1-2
TGTGCCAGCTCACCGGCCGCGGTTGGACAGGGGGTAGACTATGGCTACACCTTC
CASSPAAVGQGVDYGYTF
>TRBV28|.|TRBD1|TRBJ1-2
TGTGCCAGCAGTTTCCCTGACAGGGGTGGCTACACCTTC
CASSFPDRGGYTF
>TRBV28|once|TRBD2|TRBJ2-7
TGTGCCAGCAGTTTCCCTAGCGGGGTCTCCTACGAGCAGTACTTC
CASSFPSGVSYEQYF
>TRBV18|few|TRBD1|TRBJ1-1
TGTGCCAGCTCACCGGGGACAGGGGGCGAAACTGAAGCTTTCTTT
CASSPGTGGETEAFF
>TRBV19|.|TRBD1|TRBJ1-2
TGTGCCAGTAGTATAATAGGGACAGCTCCATATGGCTACACCTTC
CASSIIGTAPYGYTF
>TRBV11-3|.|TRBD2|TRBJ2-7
TGTGCCAGCTCACGGGGAGGGATCTACGAGCAGTACTTC
CASSRGGIYEQYF
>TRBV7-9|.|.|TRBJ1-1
TGTGCCAGCAGCACGGACAAACAGACTGAAGCTTTCTTT
CASSTDKQTEAFF
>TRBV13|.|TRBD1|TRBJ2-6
TGTGCCAGCAGCTTACCGGGACAGGGGGCATTTGGGGCCAACGTCCTGACTTTC
CASSLPGQGAFGANVLTF
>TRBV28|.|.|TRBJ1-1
TGTGCCAGCATTACGGGGGGGGCATATGAAGCTTTCTTT
CASITGGAYEAFF
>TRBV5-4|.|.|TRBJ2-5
TGTGCCAGCAGCCCTACTAGTGCAGAGACCCAGTACTTC
CASSPTSAETQYF
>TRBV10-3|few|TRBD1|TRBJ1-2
TGTGCCATCAGCCAGGGACAGGGGGATGGCTACACCTTC
CAISQGQGDGYTF
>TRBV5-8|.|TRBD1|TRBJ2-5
TGTGCCAGCAGCTGGGACAGGCAAGAGACCCAGTACTTC
CASSWDRQETQYF
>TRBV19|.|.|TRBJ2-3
TGTGCCAGTAGTGACGGACTCTTTCCGGGGACGCAGTATTTT
CASSDGLFPGTQYF
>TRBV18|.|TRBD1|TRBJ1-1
TGTGCCAGCTCAGCAGGGGGAGAAGCTTTCTTT
CASSAGGEAFF
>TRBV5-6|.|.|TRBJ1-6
TGTGCCAGCAGCTTGTGGACTCTCGCGGGCTATAATTCACCCCTCCACTTT
CASSLWTLAGYNSPLHF
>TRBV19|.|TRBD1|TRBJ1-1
TGTGCCAGTAGTCCACGACAGGGACGCATGAACACTGAAGCTTTCTTT
CASSPRQGRMNTEAFF
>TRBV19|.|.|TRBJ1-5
TGTGCCAGTAGTAACCAGGGTGGTTGGGAGCCCCAGCATTTT
CASSNQGGWEPQHF
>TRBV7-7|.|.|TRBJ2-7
TGTGCCAGCAGCCCCCTCGGCGGCTACTCCTACGAGCAGTACTTC
CASSPLGGYSYEQYF
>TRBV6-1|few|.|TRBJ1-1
TGTGCCAGCAGTGTAGGGAGCACTGAAGCTTTCTTT
CASSVGSTEAFF
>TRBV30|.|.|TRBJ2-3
TGTGCCTGGAGTGTGGCGGCCGGTGCAGATACGCAGTATTTT
CAWSVAAGADTQYF
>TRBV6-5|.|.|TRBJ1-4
TGTGCCAGCAGTTACTCGGAGGGGAGGGAAAAACTGTTTTTT
CASSYSEGREKLFF
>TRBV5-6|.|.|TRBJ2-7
TGTGCCAGCAGCTCCGCCCGGTGGGAGCAGTACTTC
CASSSARWEQYF
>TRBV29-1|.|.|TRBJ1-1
TGCAGCGTTGTGAGCACTGAAGCTTTCTTT
CSVVSTEAFF
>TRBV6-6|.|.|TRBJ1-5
TGTGCCAGCAGTTACTGGGCAGGGGATCAGCCCCAGCATTTT
CASSYWAGDQPQHF